This T cell receptor (beta chain) was documented in a study of OX40 agonist ivuxolimab in advanced cancers. Whole-study results and caveats: It was not determined which antigens were specifically recognized by the peripheral T cells that had undergone clonal expansion. At doses 0.1 to 3.0 mg/kg, CD4+ and CD8+ clones expanded.

Produced via immunoSEQ multiplex PCR; TCRdb's table is partial and in-frame only. The sample lists under 80,000 clones, 80% to 95% seen once, with 8% to 10% in the top ten. As concerns this clone: Its matching antigen is unknown. A read error may produce the germline difference seen at one junction end.

This CDR3 spans 14 amino acids. Germline V gene lookup returns CDR1 PRHDT and CDR2 FYEKMQ (reference sequence). The rearrangement uses TRBV13 and TRBJ2-1; D perhaps matches TRBD2 (6 bases). The sequencing used CD4+ or CD8+ T cells sorted from blood, collected in a trial of the OX40 agonist ivuxolimab. The clonotype originates from an adult with an advanced solid tumor such as melanoma, head and neck, liver or kidney cancer. CDR3 amino acids: CASTQGLSDNEQFF. CDR3 nucleotide sequence: TGTGCCAGCACCCAGGGACTCTCCGACAATGAGCAGTTCTTC.